These T cell receptor beta chains were read from a single sample in a study of human versus mouse CDR3 diversity and MHC coevolution. This table comes from immunoSEQ multiplex PCR, and its TCRdb copy is limited to in-frame clones, with some not included. The sample consists of 60,000 to 95,000 clones, around 93% of them appearing once. The sequencing sample was made of naive CD4+ T cells from blood. The receptors shown here come from a person between 25 and 69 years old in good health. CDR3s include the opening cysteine and the closing phenylalanine or tryptophan. D genes are given only for firm matches. A row's size may be missing; if present it is once, few, many or a size class.

D gene	V gene	clone size	J gene	CDR3 protein	CDR3 DNA
.	TRBV5-1	.	TRBJ1-2	CASSLGQANYGYTF	TGCGCCAGCAGCTTGGGACAGGCTAACTATGGCTACACCTTC
.	TRBV9	once	TRBJ2-7	CASSVALASESYEQYF	TGTGCCAGCAGCGTAGCTCTGGCTAGTGAATCCTACGAGCAGTACTTC
.	TRBV7-2	.	TRBJ1-4	CASSLGAGNNEKLFF	TGTGCCAGCAGCTTAGGGGCAGGGAATAATGAAAAACTGTTTTTT
TRBD1	TRBV6-5	.	TRBJ2-7	CASSRTGSYEQYF	TGTGCCAGCAGTAGGACAGGGTCCTACGAGCAGTACTTC
.	TRBV7-2	.	TRBJ2-6	CASSLAIYRAPGANVLTF	TGTGCCAGCAGCTTAGCGATCTACAGGGCTCCTGGGGCCAACGTCCTGACTTTC
.	TRBV30	.	TRBJ2-7	CAWSKEGPIHEQYF	TGTGCCTGGAGTAAGGAGGGGCCCATTCACGAGCAGTACTTC
TRBD2	TRBV7-6	.	TRBJ2-5	CASSLRGGETQYF	TGTGCCAGCAGCTTACGGGGAGGGGAGACCCAGTACTTC
.	TRBV6-1	.	TRBJ1-3	CASSLDRDGDTIYF	TGTGCCAGCAGCTTGGACAGAGACGGGGACACCATATATTTT
TRBD1	TRBV30	.	TRBJ2-7	CAWGGHPGQGPYEQYF	TGTGCCTGGGGAGGGCACCCGGGACAGGGTCCTTACGAGCAGTACTTC
TRBD2	TRBV10-3	.	TRBJ2-6	CGVRGGIATGANVLTF	TGTGGCGTCCGGGGGGGGATAGCAACGGGGGCCAACGTCCTGACTTTC
.	TRBV7-8	.	TRBJ2-3	CASSLFSKPDTQYF	TGTGCCAGCAGCTTATTTAGTAAGCCAGATACGCAGTATTTT
.	TRBV7-2	.	TRBJ2-5	CASSSRGGLETQYF	TGTGCCAGCAGCTCCAGGGGAGGGTTGGAGACCCAGTACTTC
TRBD2	TRBV30	.	TRBJ2-1	CAWSYLAGGTNEQFF	TGTGCCTGGAGTTATTTAGCGGGGGGGACCAATGAGCAGTTCTTC
TRBD1	TRBV7-2	.	TRBJ1-2	CASSFPAGQGPYGYTF	TGTGCCAGCAGCTTTCCAGCTGGACAGGGACCATATGGCTACACCTTC
TRBD1	TRBV30	.	TRBJ1-2	CAWSPPGQGPSYYGYTF	TGTGCCTGGAGCCCCCCGGGACAGGGACCAAGTTACTATGGCTACACCTTC
.	TRBV27	.	TRBJ1-3	CASTSSGNTIYF	TGTGCCAGCACCTCCTCTGGAAACACCATATATTTT
TRBD2	TRBV6-6	.	TRBJ2-7	CASRDYANEQYF	TGTGCCAGCCGGGACTACGCTAACGAGCAGTACTTC
TRBD2	TRBV5-1	.	TRBJ2-3	CASSVAGISTDTQYF	TGCGCCAGCAGCGTAGCGGGGATTAGCACAGATACGCAGTATTTT
.	TRBV5-5	.	TRBJ1-1	CASSWGLLSTEAFF	TGTGCCAGCAGCTGGGGCCTCCTTAGCACTGAAGCTTTCTTT
.	TRBV9	.	TRBJ1-1	CATAGRNTEAFF	TGTGCCACAGCAGGGCGGAACACTGAAGCTTTCTTT
.	TRBV19	once	TRBJ1-5	CASISGGAGQPQHF	TGTGCCAGTATCTCGGGGGGGGCAGGACAGCCCCAGCATTTT
.	TRBV2	.	TRBJ1-2	CASSGAQGLDYGYTF	TGTGCCAGCAGTGGGGCGCAGGGGCTCGACTATGGCTACACCTTC
TRBD2	TRBV5-1	.	TRBJ2-7	CASSDPGLAGYYEQYF	TGCGCCAGCAGCGATCCGGGACTAGCGGGATACTACGAGCAGTACTTC
TRBD1	TRBV19	.	TRBJ2-2	CAIGTGNTGELFF	TGTGCCATCGGGACAGGGAACACCGGGGAGCTGTTTTTT
.	TRBV6-1	.	TRBJ2-7	CASSAATIAYEQYF	TGTGCCAGCAGTGCCGCGACAATCGCCTACGAGCAGTACTTC
TRBD1	TRBV6-5	.	TRBJ2-7	CASSYTGDRGYEQYF	TGTGCCAGCAGTTACACTGGGGACAGGGGCTACGAGCAGTACTTC
.	TRBV30	.	TRBJ2-1	CAWSQTYNEQFF	TGTGCCTGGAGTCAGACCTACAATGAGCAGTTCTTC
.	TRBV30	.	TRBJ1-1	CAWSVIPQEWVTEAFF	TGTGCCTGGAGTGTTATTCCACAGGAGTGGGTCACTGAAGCTTTCTTT
.	TRBV5-5	.	TRBJ2-3	CASSLRYGERNTQYF	TGTGCCAGCAGCTTGCGGTACGGAGAACGGAATACGCAGTATTTT
TRBD2	TRBV19	.	TRBJ2-1	CASATSGNYNEQFF	TGTGCCAGCGCGACTAGCGGGAATTACAATGAGCAGTTCTTC
TRBD2	TRBV5-1	.	TRBJ2-2	CASSLRTSGNTGELFF	TGCGCCAGCAGCTTACGGACTAGCGGGAACACCGGGGAGCTGTTTTTT
TRBD1	TRBV5-4	once	TRBJ1-6	CASSRAGQGASGSPLHF	TGTGCCAGCAGCAGGGCAGGACAGGGGGCTTCAGGTTCACCCCTCCACTTT
.	TRBV6-6	.	TRBJ1-1	CASDMAGAGTEAFF	TGTGCCAGCGACATGGCAGGGGCGGGCACTGAAGCTTTCTTT
.	TRBV6-5	.	TRBJ2-7	CASSGNSYEQYF	TGTGCCAGCTCAGGTAACTCCTACGAGCAGTACTTC
TRBD2	TRBV7-2	.	TRBJ2-7	CASSFTGTSHEQYF	TGTGCCAGCAGCTTCACCGGGACTAGTCACGAGCAGTACTTC
TRBD1	TRBV6-1	.	TRBJ2-3	CASSRLGQTTDTQYF	TGTGCCAGCAGCCGCCTGGGACAGACCACAGATACGCAGTATTTT
.	TRBV10-3	few	TRBJ1-5	CATNREGQPQHF	TGTGCCACTAACAGGGAGGGTCAGCCCCAGCATTTT
.	TRBV5-5	.	TRBJ2-1	CASSFYSSSSYNEQFF	TGTGCCAGCAGCTTTTACAGCTCGAGCTCCTACAATGAGCAGTTCTTC
TRBD1	TRBV5-1	.	TRBJ2-1	CASSLGQGLGEQFF	TGCGCCAGCAGCTTAGGACAGGGTCTCGGTGAGCAGTTCTTC
TRBD1	TRBV5-1	.	TRBJ1-1	CASSPREGAGTEAFF	TGCGCCAGCAGCCCCCGGGAGGGGGCCGGCACTGAAGCTTTCTTT
TRBD1	TRBV18	.	TRBJ2-7	CASSPPLGQGSHEQYF	TGTGCCAGCTCACCACCGTTAGGACAGGGTAGTCACGAGCAGTACTTC
.	TRBV19	.	TRBJ1-1	CASSITRRSTEAFF	TGTGCCAGTAGTATCACCAGAAGGAGCACTGAAGCTTTCTTT
.	TRBV6-6	.	TRBJ2-3	CASSYLASGTDTQYF	TGTGCCAGCAGTTATCTCGCTAGCGGCACAGATACGCAGTATTTT
TRBD1	TRBV13	.	TRBJ1-2	CASRGTGANGYTF	TGTGCCAGCAGAGGGACAGGGGCTAATGGCTACACCTTC
.	TRBV5-1	.	TRBJ2-1	CASSLQGNDYNEQFF	TGCGCCAGCAGCTTACAGGGTAACGACTACAATGAGCAGTTCTTC
.	TRBV6-1	.	TRBJ1-2	CASTRGAGYTF	TGTGCCAGCACCAGAGGCGCCGGCTACACCTTC
TRBD1	TRBV30	.	TRBJ1-1	CAWSVQTGATEAFF	TGTGCCTGGAGTGTACAAACAGGGGCCACTGAAGCTTTCTTT
TRBD1	TRBV5-1	.	TRBJ2-7	CASSSGQGVSYEQYF	TGCGCCAGCAGCTCGGGACAGGGGGTCTCCTACGAGCAGTACTTC
.	TRBV7-8	.	TRBJ2-1	CASSLRPGSSYNEQFF	TGTGCCAGCAGCCTACGGCCTGGGAGCTCCTACAATGAGCAGTTCTTC
.	TRBV28	.	TRBJ1-4	CASTEFPQGMDEKLFF	TGTGCCAGCACCGAGTTCCCACAGGGTATGGATGAAAAACTGTTTTTT
TRBD1	TRBV5-1	.	TRBJ1-2	CASSLDSGQGYGYTF	TGCGCCAGCAGCTTGGATTCGGGACAGGGCTATGGCTACACCTTC
TRBD2	TRBV4-2	.	TRBJ2-1	CASSQAARGVSYNEQFF	TGTGCCAGCAGCCAAGCCGCTCGGGGGGTGTCCTACAATGAGCAGTTCTTC